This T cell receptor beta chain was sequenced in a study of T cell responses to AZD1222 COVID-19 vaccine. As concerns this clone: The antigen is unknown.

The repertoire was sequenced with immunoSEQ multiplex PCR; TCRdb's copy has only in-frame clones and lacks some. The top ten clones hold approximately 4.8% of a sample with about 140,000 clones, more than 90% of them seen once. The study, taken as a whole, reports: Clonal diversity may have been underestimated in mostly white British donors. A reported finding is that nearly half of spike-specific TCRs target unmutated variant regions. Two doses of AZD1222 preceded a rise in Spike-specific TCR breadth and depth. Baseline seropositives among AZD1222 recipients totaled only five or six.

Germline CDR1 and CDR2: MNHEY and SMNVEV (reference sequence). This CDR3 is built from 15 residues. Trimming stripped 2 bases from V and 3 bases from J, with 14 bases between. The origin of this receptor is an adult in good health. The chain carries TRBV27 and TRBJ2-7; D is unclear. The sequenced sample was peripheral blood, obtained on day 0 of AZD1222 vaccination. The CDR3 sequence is CASSLLVNPVYEQYF. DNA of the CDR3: TGTGCCAGCAGTTTACTTGTAAATCCGGTCTACGAGCAGTACTTC.